This T cell receptor beta chain originates from a study of T cell responses to AZD1222 COVID-19 vaccine (TCRdb year 2021). In the study overall: A total of 230 to 250 trial participants underwent TCR sequencing, of whom roughly 210 received two doses of AZD1222 and about 26 received two doses of the MenACWY control vaccine. Enrollment into the trials was organized by age into subgroups of 18-55, 56-69 and 70-plus years, and those subgroups contained approximately 160, 26 and 62 TCR-sequenced participants, respectively.

A note on this clone: The antigen this receptor binds is unknown. Per-base quality was not reported, and no clone a single base away is much larger than it.

The CDR3 regions of human TCRbeta chains were analyzed by immunosequencing. The authors' analysis ran thus. TCRs in the repertoires were compared against a reference library of SARS-CoV-2-specific TCRs that had been generated with the MIRA antigen-specificity platform. Breadth meant the fraction of unique TCRs that were SARS-CoV-2-associated, whereas depth meant the fraction of total T cells that were SARS-CoV-2-associated. Using the MIRA data, each spike-specific TCR was mapped to the spike region that the TCR reacts to and placed in a CD4 or CD8 class. Log10-transformed breadth and depth values were compared by one-way ANOVA with Sidak's multiple comparisons tests. TCRdb stores this immuneACCESS table with in-frame sequences only. Part of the clones is absent; in the studies checked, under half of the shortfall reflects unresolved V genes, and no reason is known for the rest. V, J and clone size are those of that table, while D and trimming were read from the DNA. This sample holds 250,000 to 300,000 clones; about 94% were observed only once. The top ten clones comprise around 0.58% of the sample.

In the paper's terms, the time point label means: about 28 days (+/-7) after the second vaccine dose. AZD1222 recipients with second doses at about 4 weeks or about 12 weeks were pooled, because spike-specific TCR depth and breadth did not differ between schedules. Vaccinee samples came from UK trials COV001 and COV002, including a single-blind randomized controlled phase 2/3 trial of AZD1222 (ChAdOx1 nCoV-19) in healthy adults. For TCRbeta chain sequencing, PBMC samples were collected from trial participants at day 0 and at day 28 after the second dose. Broad study findings and their caveats: No day 14 peak-response samples were available, so repertoires were characterized only after the peak T cell response. After two AZD1222 doses, both the breadth and the depth of spike-specific TCRs were significantly higher than at day 0 and than in MenACWY recipients. Epitopes outside the regions mutated in the B.1.351 and B.1.1.7 variants were reportedly recognized by nearly half of the unique spike-specific TCRs. The whole spike protein was spanned by vaccine-associated CD4 TCRs, and dominant responses were seen in regions 160-218 and 743-854. Conclusions about previously exposed vaccinees are limited because only five or six AZD1222 recipients were SARS-CoV-2 seropositive at baseline. Participants were mostly white British, with more females than males. The authors suggested clonal diversity may have been underestimated. The 56-69-year group was small, and its depth increase did not reach significance, likely because of low power.

The junction carries 3 bases between V and J, which are trimmed by 10 bases and 0 bases respectively. The germline V gene encodes CDR1 SNHLY and CDR2 FYNNEI. The CDR3 runs 11 amino acids, cysteine and phenylalanine included. The sequence is cut down to CDR3 DNA, 33 bases in frame from base 1. This sequence was found in an adult who received the AZD1222 COVID-19 vaccine. Recombination joined TRBV2 with TRBJ2-2; a confident D gene designation cannot be given. This material consisted of peripheral blood, taken 28 days after the second AZD1222 dose. The bases are TGTGCCACCACGAACACCGGGGAGCTGTTTTTT. The translation is CATTNTGELFF.